These 16 T cell receptor beta chains were all obtained from the same sample, sequenced in a study of T cell changes during pregnancy in multiple sclerosis. Produced via immunoSEQ multiplex PCR; TCRdb's table is partial and in-frame only. This sample yields tens of thousands of clones, of which around nine tenths are seen a single time; around 0.2% belongs to the top ten. The sample was CD4+ T cells from peripheral blood mononuclear cells, taken before pregnancy. The receptors originated from a female donor with multiple sclerosis, enrolled in a pregnancy study.

This chain joins TRBV6-6 and TRBJ1-6, with 7 bases fitting TRBD1. The CDR3 has 14 residues. Germline V lookup: CDR1 MNHNY, CDR2 SVGAGI (reference sequence). V shed 5 bases and J 13 bases; nucleotides not matched to a gene: 11. CDR3 region: CASSSLEGALPLHF. In DNA, the CDR3 is TGTGCCAGCAGTAGCCTGGAGGGGGCGCTGCCCCTCCACTTT.

This sequence joins TRBV7-9 and TRBJ1-2; D gene ambiguous. Germline V gene data show CDR1 as SEHNR and CDR2 as FQNEAQ (reference sequence). V was cut by 2 bases and J by 4 bases, with 14 bases left in between. The CDR3 consists of 15 residues. The CDR3 region has the DNA TGTGCCAGCAGCTTACAACGGGGTCGTAGCTATGGCTACACCTTC. Translating it yields CASSLQRGRSYGYTF.

This clone turned up a few times. The V and J genes are TRBV10-3 and TRBJ1-6, with D possibly being TRBD1 (6 bases). The V end lost 8 bases, the J end lost 5 bases, and 10 bases lay between the germline ends. Germline assignment: CDR1 ENHRY and CDR2 SYGVKD. The CDR3 covers 13 residues. CDR3 in amino acids: CAIGGTNNSPLHF. For the CDR3, the DNA is TGTGCCATCGGGGGCACGAATAATTCACCCCTCCACTTT.

The CDR3 reads CASSLAGQGGYEQYF. The CDR3 DNA sequence: TGTGCCAGCAGCTTAGCAGGACAGGGGGGGTACGAGCAGTACTTC. This chain uses TRBV7-2 with TRBJ2-7; 10 bases fit TRBD1. The V and J ends lost 0 bases and 4 bases, in that order; junction bases with no gene match: 3. The CDR3 sequence is 15 residues long. Germline V gene sequence: CDR1 SGHTA, CDR2 FQGNSA. The full variable domain, its missing parts supplied by reference TRBV7-2 and TRBJ2-7, is GAGVSQSPSNKVTEKGKDVELRCDPISGHTALYWYRQSLGQGLEFLIYFQGNSAPDKSGLPSDRFSAERTGGSVSTLTIQRTQQEDSAVYLCASSLAGQGGYEQYFGPGTRLTVT.

The rearrangement joins TRBV13 to TRBJ2-6; 11 nucleotides align to TRBD1. Germline V lookup: CDR1 PRHDT, CDR2 FYEKMQ (reference sequence). This CDR3 is built from 17 residues. With V trimmed by 6 bases and J by 1 base, 5 bases remained unmatched. The CDR3 is CASSPDRGLSGANVLTF. The DNA of the CDR3 is TGTGCCAGCAGTCCGGACAGGGGGCTATCTGGGGCCAACGTCCTGACTTTC.

The chain joins TRBV19 to TRBJ1-5; D might be TRBD1 (5 bases). CDR3 length equals 16 residues. Germline V lookup: CDR1 LNHDA, CDR2 SQIVND (reference sequence). The V gene lost 3 bases and the J gene lost 2 bases, with 14 bases spanning the gap. CDR3 sequence (DNA): TGTGCCAGTAGTATGGGGCAGGGAGGACGCAATCAGCCCCAGCATTTT. It codes for CASSMGQGGRNQPQHF.

The chain links TRBV28 to TRBJ2-1; TRBD2 aligns across 14 bases. CDR3 size: 17 residues. V lost 5 bases to trimming and J lost 5 bases; unmatched junction nucleotides: 8. Per germline, CDR1 MDHEN and CDR2 SYDVKM. This CDR3 reads CASSVPGLAGADNEQFF. The CDR3 bases are TGTGCCAGCAGTGTACCGGGACTAGCGGGAGCAGACAATGAGCAGTTCTTC. Full variable domain (missing parts from reference TRBV28 and TRBJ2-1): DVKVTQSSRYLVKRTGEKVFLECVQDMDHENMFWYRQDPGLGLRLIYFSYDVKMKEKGDIPEGYSVSREKKERFSLILESASTNQTSMYLCASSVPGLAGADNEQFFGPGTRLTVL.

V gene TRBV5-1 combines with J gene TRBJ1-1; 7 positions agree with TRBD1. Unmatched junction bases numbered 10, after V lost 0 bases and J lost 5 bases. The germline CDR1 and CDR2 sequences are SGHRS and YFSETQ. The CDR3 consists of 16 residues. As DNA, the CDR3 is TGCGCCAGCAGCTTGGAGGGGCAGGGGGTCGGAACTGAAGCTTTCTTT. Protein: CASSLEGQGVGTEAFF.

The chain has TRBV27 and TRBJ2-7, with 10 bases fitting TRBD1. This CDR3 has 14 amino acids. V shed 3 bases and J 4 bases; nucleotides not matched to a gene: 3. From germline, CDR1 is MNHEY and CDR2 SMNVEV (reference sequence). The CDR3 coding sequence is TGTGCCAGCAGTTTGACAGGGGGCCAGTACGAGCAGTACTTC. This gives the protein CASSLTGGQYEQYF.

The chain links TRBV19 to TRBJ2-3; D is unresolved. Germline V gene data show CDR1 as LNHDA and CDR2 as SQIVND (reference sequence). Trimming removed 6 bases from V and 2 bases from J, with 9 bases in between. The CDR3 covers 13 residues. DNA of the CDR3: TGTGCCAGTAGGGCAGTGATCACAGATACGCAGTATTTT. Its translation: CASRAVITDTQYF.

The chain carries TRBV18 and TRBJ2-7; 7 bases match TRBD1. Germline-derived CDR1 and CDR2 are KGHSH and LQKENI. Unmatched junction bases numbered 2, after V lost 1 base and J lost 5 bases. The CDR3 extends over 13 amino acids. The CDR3 region has the DNA TGTGCCAGCTCACCACGACAGGGTAACGAGCAGTACTTC. This translates into CASSPRQGNEQYF.

This clone was observed once. The chain combines TRBV13 with TRBJ2-7; 10 nucleotides align to TRBD2. The CDR3 sequence is 17 residues long. V dropped 0 bases and J dropped 0; count of bases not matched to a gene: 5. Germline V gives CDR1 PRHDT, CDR2 FYEKMQ (reference sequence). The CDR3 DNA sequence: TGTGCCAGCAGCTTAGGTGGACTAGCGGAGAACTCCTACGAGCAGTACTTC. This translates into CASSLGGLAENSYEQYF.

The chain joins TRBV25-1 to TRBJ1-1, with a tentative D call TRBD1 (5 bases). Germline values: CDR1 MGHDK, CDR2 SYGVNS. This CDR3 contains 14 residues. Trimming removed 4 bases from V and 6 bases from J, with 15 bases in between. CDR3 residues: CASSATAAGSEAFF. CDR3 coding DNA: TGTGCCAGCAGTGCGACAGCCGCAGGCTCTGAAGCTTTCTTT. Filled out from reference TRBV25-1 and TRBJ1-1, the complete variable domain reads EADIYQTPRYLVIGTGKKITLECSQTMGHDKMYWYQQDPGMELHLIHYSYGVNSTEKGDLSSESTVSRIRTEHFPLTLESARPSHTSQYLCASSATAAGSEAFFGQGTRLTVV.

The chain has TRBV28 and TRBJ1-4, with 12 bases that match TRBD1. Germline CDR1 and CDR2: MDHEN and SYDVKM. CDR3 length equals 18 residues. V lost 5 bases to trimming and J lost 1 base; unmatched junction nucleotides: 8. DNA of the CDR3: TGTGCCAGCAGTCCGGGGACAGGGGGCGGGGGAACTAATGAAAAACTGTTTTTT. This codes for CASSPGTGGGGTNEKLFF.

The rearrangement joins TRBV19 to TRBJ2-2; maybe TRBD2 (6 bases). The CDR3 covers 15 residues. CDR1 and CDR2 (germline): LNHDA, SQIVND (reference sequence). V lost 1 base and J 4 bases, leaving 10 bases between the germline ends. The CDR3 DNA is TGTGCCAGTAGTATAGTTACCGGGAGCACCGGGGAGCTGTTTTTT. Protein: CASSIVTGSTGELFF.

The chain links TRBV12-1 to TRBJ2-7; the table calls TRBD2, which could not be checked here. TRBV12-1 is reported as a pseudogene. The CDR3 consists of 12 residues. The CDR3 bases are TGTGCCAGCAGCTTTGGCGGGTGCGAGCAGTACTTC. It is translated as CASSFGGCEQYF.